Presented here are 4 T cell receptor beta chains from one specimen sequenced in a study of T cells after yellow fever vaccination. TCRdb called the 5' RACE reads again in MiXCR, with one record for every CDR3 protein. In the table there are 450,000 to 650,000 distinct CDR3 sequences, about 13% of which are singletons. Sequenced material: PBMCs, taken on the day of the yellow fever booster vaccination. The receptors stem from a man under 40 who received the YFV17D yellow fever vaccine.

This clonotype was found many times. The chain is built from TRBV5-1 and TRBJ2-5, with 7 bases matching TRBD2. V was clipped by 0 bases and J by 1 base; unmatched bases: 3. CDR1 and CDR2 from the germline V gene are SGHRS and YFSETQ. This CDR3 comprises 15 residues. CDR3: CASSLGGSVQETQYF. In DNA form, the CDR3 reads TGCGCCAGCAGCTTGGGCGGGAGCGTCCAAGAGACCCAGTACTTC. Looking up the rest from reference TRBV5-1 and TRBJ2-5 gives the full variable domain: KAGVTQTPRYLIKTRGQQVTLSCSPISGHRSVSWYQQTPGQGLQFLFEYFSETQRNKGNFPGRFSGRQFSNSRSEMNVSTLELGDSALYLCASSLGGSVQETQYFGPGTRLLVL.

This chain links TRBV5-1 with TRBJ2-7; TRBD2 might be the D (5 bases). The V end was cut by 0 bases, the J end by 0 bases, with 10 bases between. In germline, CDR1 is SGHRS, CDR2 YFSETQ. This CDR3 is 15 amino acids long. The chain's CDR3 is CASSLEDWASYEQYF. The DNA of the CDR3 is TGCGCCAGCAGCTTGGAGGACTGGGCCTCCTACGAGCAGTACTTC.

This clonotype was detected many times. Written as DNA, the CDR3 is TGCGCCAGCAGTGAGTCGCCATCCGGGACTGAAGCTTTCTTT. Encoded protein: CASSESPSGTEAFF. This chain uses TRBV10-1 with TRBJ1-1, with unresolved D. From germline, CDR1 is WNHNN and CDR2 SYGVQD (reference sequence). The CDR3 runs to 14 residues. Trimming stripped 0 bases from V and 5 bases from J, with 10 bases between.

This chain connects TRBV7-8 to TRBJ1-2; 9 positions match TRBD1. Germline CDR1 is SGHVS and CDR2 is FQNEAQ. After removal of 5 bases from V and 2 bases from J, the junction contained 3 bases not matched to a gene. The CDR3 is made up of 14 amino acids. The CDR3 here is CASSQTGGNYGYTF. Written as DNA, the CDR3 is TGTGCCAGCAGCCAGACAGGGGGAAACTATGGCTACACCTTC.